This note documents a single T cell receptor beta chain sequence. Only in-frame clones appear in the TCRdb table, and some are missing; sequencing was by immunoSEQ multiplex PCR. Of 150,000 to 200,000 clones listed, about 89% were seen once; the top ten hold 2.5% to 4%. V lost 1 base to trimming and J lost 4 bases; unmatched junction nucleotides: 3. CDR1 is MGHRA and CDR2 is YSYEKL in the germline V gene. CDR3 length: 15 amino acids. The entry originates in a study of blood T cell repertoires in COVID-19. Sequencing used peripheral blood. The V and J genes are TRBV4-1 and TRBJ2-2; 7 bases are shared with TRBD2. The receptor's source is an older man with acute or convalescent COVID-19. The DNA for the CDR3 is TGCGCCAGCAGCCAAGGGGACTACCCCACCGGGGAGCTGTTTTTT. It yields the protein CASSQGDYPTGELFF.